The 14 T cell receptor beta chains below all came from one sample that was sequenced in a study of Graves' ophthalmopathy and Graves' hyperthyroidism. The authors amplified TCR beta CDR3 regions, and they did so from RNA transcripts for repertoire sequencing. A first-round RT-PCR used HTBI primers, followed by a second-round multiplex PCR. In TCRdb, the multiplex PCR reads were re-called with MiXCR into one record per CDR3 protein. The sample has about 410,000 distinct CDR3 sequences; approximately 20% are singletons. Source material: peripheral blood. Receptors were obtained from a woman aged 18-29 years with Graves' ophthalmopathy.

This clonotype was counted ten times or more. This sequence joins TRBV27 and TRBJ1-2; 8 bases are shared with TRBD1. The CDR3 extends over 14 amino acids. CDR1 is MNHEY and CDR2 is SMNVEV in the germline V gene (reference sequence). V was pared by 4 bases and J by 2 bases, with 3 bases of the junction left unmatched. The chain's CDR3 is CASSSRQGNYGYTF. The CDR3 DNA reads as TGTGCCAGCAGTTCTCGACAGGGGAACTATGGCTACACCTTC.

This clonotype came up once. The chain employs TRBV28 and TRBJ1-2; D call uncertain. Germline-derived CDR1 and CDR2 are MDHEN and SYDVKM. CDR3 length: 12 residues. Deletions cut 9 bases from V and 3 bases from J, with 11 bases between. CDR3 in amino acids: CASSIRYYGYTF. CDR3 sequence (DNA): TGTGCCAGTAGTATCAGATACTATGGCTACACCTTC.

This clonotype was detected ten times or more. This chain links TRBV4-3 with TRBJ1-2; possibly TRBD1 for D (5 bases). This CDR3 is built from 14 residues. The V gene's germline CDR1 is LGHNA and CDR2 YSLEER. Trimming stripped 4 bases from V and 4 bases from J, with 13 bases between. The CDR3 DNA reads TGCGCCAGCAGCCCAGATGGGGGAAGCTATGGCTACACCTTC. Protein sequence: CASSPDGGSYGYTF.

This clonotype was seen many times. CDR3 in amino acids: CASSSSGGGGTGELFF. Here the CDR3 DNA reads TGTGCCAGCAGCTCCTCCGGCGGGGGCGGCACCGGGGAGCTGTTTTTT. This chain links TRBV5-8 with TRBJ2-2; weak D call: TRBD2 (7 bases). Trimming removed 3 bases from V and 4 bases from J, with 16 bases in between. Germline values: CDR1 SGHTS, CDR2 YDEGEE. CDR3 length equals 16 residues.

This clonotype has a count of ten or more. The J gene is TRBJ2-7, the V gene TRBV29-1; 12 positions match TRBD1. The length of the CDR3 is 14 residues. V lost 3 bases to trimming and J lost 3 bases; unmatched junction nucleotides: 3. Germline V gene sequence: CDR1 SQVTM, CDR2 ANQGSEA. The CDR3 spells CSVDGTGGSYEQYF. CDR3 nucleotides: TGCAGCGTTGATGGGACAGGGGGCAGCTACGAGCAGTACTTC.

At least ten counts were recorded for this clonotype. The CDR3 loop reads CSASRYNSPLHF. The CDR3 bases are TGCAGTGCCAGCCGATATAATTCACCCCTCCACTTT. The V gene is TRBV20-1, the J gene TRBJ1-6, with no clear D. This CDR3 has 12 amino acids. Trimming removed 6 bases from V and 4 bases from J, with 7 bases in between. CDR1 and CDR2 from the germline V gene are DFQATT and SNEGSKA (reference sequence).

This clonotype has ten or more counts. This chain joins TRBV12-3 or TRBV12-4 and TRBJ2-2; possibly TRBD1 for D (5 bases). The CDR3 runs 14 residues. Trimming took off 6 bases at V and 1 base at J, with 9 bases between the two ends. The CDR3 region is CASSLTGNTGELFF. As DNA, the CDR3 is TGTGCCAGCAGCTTAACAGGGAACACCGGGGAGCTGTTTTTT.

The rearrangement uses TRBV11-2 and TRBJ2-2; D possibly corresponds to TRBD1 (5 bases). The ends were cut back, 6 bases at V and 4 bases at J, with 15 bases in the middle. The germline V gene encodes CDR1 SGHAT and CDR2 FQNNGV. CDR3 length equals 15 residues. In DNA, the CDR3 is TGTGCCAGCAGTTCTATCAGGGTCTCCACCGGGGAGCTGTTTTTT. This encodes CASSSIRVSTGELFF.

This clonotype came up many times. This chain links TRBV11-1 with TRBJ1-1; D gene uncertain. V gave up 1 base and J gave up 3 bases, with 18 bases separating them. Germline V gives CDR1 SGHAT, CDR2 FQDESV (reference sequence). The CDR3 totals 17 residues. The CDR3 spells CASSLGRFVSVDTEAFF. Here the CDR3 DNA reads TGTGCCAGCAGCTTAGGACGGTTTGTATCGGTGGACACTGAAGCTTTCTTT.

The chain joins TRBV6-2 or TRBV6-3 to TRBJ1-1, with D hard to call. This CDR3 spans 13 amino acids. Germline-derived CDR1 and CDR2 are MNHEY and SVGEGT. V lost 10 bases to trimming and J lost 0 bases, with 12 bases between them. CDR3 region: CATSDPMNTEAFF. CDR3 DNA sequence: TGTGCCACCTCGGATCCTATGAACACTGAAGCTTTCTTT.

The chain uses TRBV6-2 or TRBV6-3 and TRBJ2-5, with D unresolved. V shed 5 bases and J shed 4 bases, with 14 bases lying between them. The germline gives CDR1 MNHEY, CDR2 SVGEGT. CDR3 length: 14 residues. The CDR3 coding sequence is TGTGCCAGCAGTAACCCCACCCAAGCAGAGACCCAGTACTTC. Translation gives CASSNPTQAETQYF.

The table lists this clonotype with many counts. The genes are TRBV20-1 and TRBJ2-2; the match to TRBD1 covers 10 bases. The J segment lost 2 bases and the V segment lost 2 bases, leaving 8 bases of the junction unmatched. Germline V CDR1 and CDR2: DFQATT, SNEGSKA (reference sequence). This CDR3 is 17 amino acids long. CDR3 DNA: TGCAGTGCTAGAAGGGCCGGGACAGGGGTTAACACCGGGGAGCTGTTTTTT. Translated, it gives CSARRAGTGVNTGELFF.

At least ten counts were recorded for this clonotype. This chain connects TRBV6-1 to TRBJ1-1, with D tentatively TRBD1 (5 bases). Trimming stripped 2 bases from V and 4 bases from J, with 17 bases between. The CDR3 has 16 amino acids. Germline V lookup: CDR1 MNHNS, CDR2 SASEGT. The CDR3 nucleotides are TGTGCCAGCAGTGAATTCGTGGGGGTCGGGGCCACTGAAGCTTTCTTT. Translation: CASSEFVGVGATEAFF.

This clonotype was observed at least ten times. The CDR3: CASKDYLWGGAGYEQYF. For the CDR3, the DNA is TGTGCCAGCAAAGACTATCTCTGGGGAGGGGCGGGTTACGAGCAGTACTTC. V usage is TRBV6-4 and J usage is TRBJ2-7; 7 bases map to TRBD2. The CDR3 is made up of 17 amino acids. The V gene end was trimmed by 7 bases and the J gene end by 4 bases; junction bases not matched to a gene: 19. Per the germline V gene, CDR1 is MRHNA and CDR2 is SNTAGT.